Listed here are 5 T cell receptor beta chains from one sample, sequenced in a study of blood T cell repertoires in COVID-19. Some clones are missing from TCRdb's copy, which holds only in-frame ones; the method was immunoSEQ multiplex PCR. The sample shows about 120,000 clones, around 90% of them seen only once. Sequenced input: peripheral blood. Receptors were obtained from a human donor in a cohort sampled during active COVID-19.

This sequence joins TRBV9 and TRBJ2-5, with 8 nucleotides matching TRBD2. The junction had 8 bases not matched to a gene; V was cut back by 0 bases and J by 4 bases. Germline assignment: CDR1 SGDLS and CDR2 YYNGEE. CDR3 length: 16 residues. The CDR3: CASSVETGGPGETQYF. CDR3 in DNA: TGTGCCAGCAGCGTAGAGACGGGAGGGCCTGGAGAGACCCAGTACTTC.

The chain links TRBV15 to TRBJ1-5; 7 bases fit TRBD1. V lost 4 bases to trimming and J lost 1 base; unmatched junction nucleotides: 10. CDR3 length: 17 amino acids. Germline CDR1 LNHNV, CDR2 YYDKDF (reference sequence). The CDR3 nucleotides read TGTGCCACCAGCACTAACAGGGGCTCCTCAAGCAATCAGCCCCAGCATTTT. Translation: CATSTNRGSSSNQPQHF.

This sequence joins TRBV5-1 and TRBJ1-1; 9 bases are shared with TRBD1. Germline CDR1 is SGHRS and CDR2 is YFSETQ. V dropped 2 bases and J dropped 5; count of bases not matched to a gene: 7. CDR3 length equals 15 residues. The CDR3 coding sequence is TGCGCCAGCAGCTTACAACAGGGGGCGAGTACTGAAGCTTTCTTT. Translation gives CASSLQQGASTEAFF.

This clone was seen only a few times. J is TRBJ1-1 and V is TRBV3-1 (or the pseudogene TRBV3-2); TRBD1 might be the D (6 bases). Germline values: CDR1 LGHDT, CDR2 YNNKEL (reference sequence). V was trimmed by 3 bases and J by 8 bases, leaving 16 bases between them. This CDR3 has 14 residues. CDR3 nucleotide sequence: TGTGCCAGCAGCCAGGGGTCTAAAGACAGGGAAGCTTTCTTT. Protein: CASSQGSKDREAFF.

The chain joins TRBV5-1 to TRBJ2-5; tentatively, D is TRBD1 (5 bases). The CDR3 sequence is 14 residues long. Germline CDR1 and CDR2: SGHRS and YFSETQ. The germline V and J ends were trimmed by 5 bases and 7 bases, with 18 bases remaining between them. CDR3 nucleotide sequence: TGCGCCAGCAGGCCATCGACAGACGCCGGGACCCAGTACTTC. The encoded protein is CASRPSTDAGTQYF.